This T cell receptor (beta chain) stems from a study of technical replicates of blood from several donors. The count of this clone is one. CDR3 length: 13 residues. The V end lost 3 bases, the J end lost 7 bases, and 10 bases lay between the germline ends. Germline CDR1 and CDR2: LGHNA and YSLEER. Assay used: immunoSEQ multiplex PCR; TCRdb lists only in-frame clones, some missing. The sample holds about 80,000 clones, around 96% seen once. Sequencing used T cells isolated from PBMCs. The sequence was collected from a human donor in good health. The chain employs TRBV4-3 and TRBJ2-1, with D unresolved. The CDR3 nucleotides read TGCGCCAGCAGCCACCGACTTGATAATGAGCAGTTCTTC. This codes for CASSHRLDNEQFF.